The clone carrying this TCR beta chain was detected a few times. Its target is not known. One entry per CDR3 protein, called by TCRdb with MiXCR from the reads. Found here are around 100,000 distinct CDR3 sequences, 20% to 30% of them singletons; the top ten hold about two fifths. This CDR3 has 12 residues. The germline CDR1 and CDR2 sequences are SQVTM and ANQGSEA. Unmatched junction bases numbered 8, after V lost 4 bases and J lost 12 bases. These data come from a study of T cell repertoires in cytomegalovirus infection. Study-wide context: Public TCR beta signatures indicated both CMV infection and matching HLA type. General study findings and limits: Ex vivo, HLA-C-restricted CMV-specific TCR beta clonotypes prevailed over the rest of the response.

Sequences were obtained from CD8+ T cells from PBMCs. The clonotype originates from a human donor in good health (CMV status not recorded). Some clones in this sample may be carry-over from other donors' samples. The chain is built from TRBV29-1 and TRBJ2-1; TRBD2 aligns across 8 bases. In DNA form, the CDR3 reads TGCAGCGTTGGAGGTACCCGGGAGGGGCAGTTCTTC. It codes for CSVGGTREGQFF.